Each of the 17 T cell receptor beta chains below was sequenced from the same sample in a study of cytomegalovirus exposure and HLA in healthy donors. Use of 60 Vbeta and 13 Jbeta primers characterized the PCR. Assay: immunoSEQ multiplex PCR; the TCRdb copy retains only in-frame clones and omits some. The sample holds about 83,000 clones, about four fifths seen once. Sequencing was carried out using PBMCs. All receptors come from a man between 18 and 35 years old in good health and CMV-seropositive.

For the CDR3, the DNA is TGTGCCAGCAGCAAGACTAGGCTGGGTGAGCAGTTCTTC. Amino acids: CASSKTRLGEQFF. The chain recombines TRBV14 with TRBJ2-1; maybe TRBD2 (6 bases). Trimming pared 5 bases from V and 9 bases from J, leaving 14 bases between. CDR3 size: 13 residues. Germline assignment: CDR1 SGHDN and CDR2 FVKESK.

This clone has a handful of counts. The chain recombines TRBV5-6 with TRBJ2-7; D is possibly TRBD2 (6 bases). V lost 7 bases, J lost 4 bases, and 24 bases lay in between. Germline CDR1 and CDR2: SGHDT and YYEEEE. CDR3 length: 16 residues. The CDR3 DNA sequence: TGTGCCAGCCTGAGTGGGTACGGGACTGGGTCGTACGAGCAGTACTTC. Translating gives CASLSGYGTGSYEQYF.

This clone was detected only a few times. The chain has TRBV2 and TRBJ2-1; D is unclear. The CDR3 runs 12 residues. Trimming took 8 bases from V and 6 from J, leaving 11 bases between them. The germline CDR1 and CDR2 sequences are SNHLY and FYNNEI. CDR3 bases: TGTGCCAGCTCGAGTGATGGCAATGAGCAGTTCTTC. Its protein is CASSSDGNEQFF.

The chain carries TRBV5-4 and TRBJ2-7, with 10 bases identical to TRBD2. The CDR3 spans 14 residues. Looked up from germline, CDR1 is SGHNT and CDR2 is YYREEE (reference sequence). Trimming cost V 5 bases and J 7 bases; bases outside gene matches: 9. The CDR3 nucleotides are TGTGCCAGCAGAACCGGGACTAGCGCCGAGGAGCAGTACTTC. It codes for CASRTGTSAEEQYF.

The V and J genes are TRBV5-4 and TRBJ1-2, with 8 bases fitting TRBD1. Germline V CDR1 and CDR2: SGHNT, YYREEE (reference sequence). After removal of 2 bases from V and 6 bases from J, the junction contained 9 bases not matched to a gene. This CDR3 is built from 15 residues. The CDR3 sequence: CASSFPRGLEDGYTF. The CDR3 DNA sequence: TGTGCCAGCAGCTTTCCCAGGGGGCTCGAGGATGGCTACACCTTC.

The gene calls are TRBV27 and TRBJ2-5; 8 positions match TRBD2. The trim removed 3 bases at V and 5 bases at J, leaving 8 bases unmatched. The germline V gene encodes CDR1 MNHEY and CDR2 SMNVEV (reference sequence). The CDR3 totals 15 residues. CDR3 in DNA: TGTGCCAGCAGTTTCTCCAGCGGGAGTGGTGAGACCCAGTACTTC. Its translation: CASSFSSGSGETQYF.

This chain links TRBV10-1 with TRBJ2-3; D might be TRBD2 (6 bases). Between the trimmed V and J ends, which lost 4 bases and 4 bases, there was a span of 9 bases. The germline V gene encodes CDR1 WNHNN and CDR2 SYGVQD (reference sequence). The CDR3 runs to 13 residues. The CDR3 region has the DNA TGCGCCAGCAGTGGGCAGCGGGCAGATACGCAGTATTTT. It specifies CASSGQRADTQYF.

This chain uses TRBV9 with TRBJ2-5; tentative D call: TRBD2 (5 bases). Germline V lookup: CDR1 SGDLS, CDR2 YYNGEE. The CDR3 covers 15 residues. V lost 0 bases and J 5 bases, leaving 14 bases between the germline ends. The CDR3, as DNA: TGTGCCAGCAGCGTAGAGGACCGGGGTGGCGAGACCCAGTACTTC. This sequence encodes CASSVEDRGGETQYF.

This chain joins TRBV11-2 and TRBJ2-7, with TRBD2 identical over 7 bases. V shed 5 bases, J shed 6 bases, and the junction held 10 bases outside the gene matches. From germline, CDR1 is SGHAT and CDR2 FQNNGV. The CDR3 contains 14 residues. CDR3 coding DNA: TGTGCCAGCAGCCGGACTAGTTTTAAAAGCGAGCAGTACTTC. This translates into CASSRTSFKSEQYF.

The gene calls are TRBV29-1 and TRBJ1-2; TRBD1 might be the D (5 bases). This CDR3 is 12 amino acids long. The V end lost 4 bases, the J end lost 8 bases, and 14 bases lay between the germline ends. Germline lookup yields CDR1 SQVTM and CDR2 ANQGSEA. The chain's CDR3 is CSVGRVGRGYTF. The DNA for the CDR3 is TGCAGCGTTGGCAGGGTGGGAAGGGGCTACACCTTC.

The chain is built from TRBV28 and TRBJ2-3; TRBD2 agrees at 7 bases. With 3 bases clipped from V and 1 base from J, the junction kept 4 bases outside the gene matches. Germline lookup yields CDR1 MDHEN and CDR2 SYDVKM. The CDR3 is 15 residues long. The CDR3 is CASSLRLAGTDTQYF. The CDR3, as DNA: TGTGCCAGCAGTTTGCGCCTAGCGGGCACAGATACGCAGTATTTT.

The chain combines TRBV6-1 with TRBJ1-5; D is uncertain. Germline-derived CDR1 and CDR2 are MNHNS and SASEGT. This CDR3 has 13 amino acids. V was pared by 6 bases and J by 0 bases, with 6 bases between. CDR3 loop: CASSADSNQPQHF. In DNA form, the CDR3 reads TGTGCCAGCAGCGCGGATAGCAATCAGCCCCAGCATTTT.

V and J are TRBV6-5 and TRBJ1-2; D ambiguous. Looked up from germline, CDR1 is MNHEY and CDR2 is SVGAGI. This CDR3 has 13 amino acids. V was cut by 0 bases and J by 5 bases, with 7 bases left in between. The CDR3 here is CASSYSTSYGYTF. DNA for the CDR3: TGTGCCAGCAGTTACTCTACAAGTTATGGCTACACCTTC.

This clone was observed a few times. J is TRBJ2-2 and V is TRBV10-3, with TRBD2 matching 10 bases. CDR1 and CDR2 from the germline V gene are ENHRY and SYGVKD. Germline trimming cut 4 bases from V and 6 bases from J; bases unmatched to any gene: 11. CDR3 size: 17 residues. CDR3 bases: TGTGCCATCAGTGCCCGGGCGGCTAGCGGGAGCGCCGGGGAGCTGTTTTTT. Encoded protein: CAISARAASGSAGELFF.

The V call is TRBV13, the J call TRBJ1-2; 7 bases are shared with TRBD1. Germline CDR1 PRHDT, CDR2 FYEKMQ (reference sequence). This CDR3 region has 13 residues. Trimming at V came to 4 bases and at J to 5 bases, leaving 4 bases not matched to a gene. As DNA, the CDR3 is TGTGCCAGCAGCTCAGGACAGGAGTATGGCTACACCTTC. Amino acids: CASSSGQEYGYTF.

This clone was observed a handful of times. Here the CDR3 reads CAISLTSAAGEQFF. CDR3 bases: TGTGCCATCAGCCTAACTAGCGCAGCCGGAGAGCAGTTCTTC. The genes are TRBV10-3 and TRBJ2-1; 7 nucleotides align to TRBD2. CDR1 is ENHRY and CDR2 is SYGVKD in the germline V gene. This CDR3 has 14 residues. V was clipped by 6 bases and J by 10 bases; unmatched bases: 12.

The chain is built from TRBV11-2 and TRBJ1-1; D gene ambiguous. The germline CDR1 and CDR2 sequences are SGHAT and FQNNGV. Between the trimmed V and J ends, which lost 2 bases and 8 bases, there was a span of 18 bases. The CDR3 spans 15 residues. The CDR3 is CASSLFPGPPAEAFF. The DNA for the CDR3 is TGTGCCAGCAGCTTATTCCCAGGTCCCCCGGCGGAAGCTTTCTTT. Together with reference TRBV11-2 and TRBJ1-1, the CDR3 gives the full variable domain: EAGVAQSPRYKIIEKRQSVAFWCNPISGHATLYWYQQILGQGPKLLIQFQNNGVVDDSQLPKDRFSAERLKGVDSTLKIQPAKLEDSAVYLCASSLFPGPPAEAFFGQGTRLTVV.